The following is a TCR beta chain sequence with its context. These data are taken from a study of blood T cell repertoires in COVID-19. The method was immunoSEQ multiplex PCR; TCRdb's version includes in-frame clones alone and lacks a portion of them. The sample lists roughly 200,000 clones, 80% to 90% occurring once. Germline V lookup: CDR1 SGHAT, CDR2 FQNNGV. The CDR3 extends over 11 amino acids. V gave up 2 bases and J gave up 8 bases, with 4 bases separating them. The sample was peripheral blood. V and J are TRBV11-2 and TRBJ2-1; D gene uncertain. This TCR came from a man in his fifties or sixties with acute or convalescent COVID-19. As DNA, the CDR3 is TGTGCCAGCAGCTTATATCATGAGCAGTTCTTC. Amino acids: CASSLYHEQFF.